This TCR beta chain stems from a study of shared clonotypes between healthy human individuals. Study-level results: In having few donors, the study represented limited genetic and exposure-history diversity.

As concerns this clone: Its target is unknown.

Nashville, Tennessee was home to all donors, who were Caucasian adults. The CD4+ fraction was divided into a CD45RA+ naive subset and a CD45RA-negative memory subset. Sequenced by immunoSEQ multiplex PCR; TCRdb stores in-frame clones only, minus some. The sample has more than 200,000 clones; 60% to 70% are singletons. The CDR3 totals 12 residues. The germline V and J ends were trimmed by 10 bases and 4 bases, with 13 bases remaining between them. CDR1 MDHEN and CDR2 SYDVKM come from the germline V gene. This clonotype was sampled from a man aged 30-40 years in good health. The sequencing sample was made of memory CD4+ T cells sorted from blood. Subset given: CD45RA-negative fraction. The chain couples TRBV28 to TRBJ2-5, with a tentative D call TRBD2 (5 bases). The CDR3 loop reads CATTEVGETQYF. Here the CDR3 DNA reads TGTGCCACAACGGAGGTGGGAGAGACCCAGTACTTC.